The sequence of this TCR beta chain was determined in a study of blood T cell repertoires in COVID-19. The CDR3 runs 15 residues. Germline V gene data show CDR1 as LNHDA and CDR2 as SQIVND (reference sequence). V shed 7 bases, J shed 2 bases, and the junction held 8 bases outside the gene matches. One Seattle source followed patients from active infection through their disease course. This table comes from immunoSEQ multiplex PCR, and its TCRdb copy is limited to in-frame clones, with some not included. The data show under 200,000 clones, with about 88% seen just once and around 0.63% held by the top ten.

Sequenced: peripheral blood. The rearrangement links TRBV19 to TRBJ2-7, with 10 bases lining up with TRBD1. This sequence originates from a man aged 60 to 75 with COVID-19, enrolled during active disease. CDR3 in amino acids: CASTSTGTGAYEQYF. The CDR3, as DNA: TGTGCCAGTACCTCGACCGGGACAGGGGCCTACGAGCAGTACTTC.